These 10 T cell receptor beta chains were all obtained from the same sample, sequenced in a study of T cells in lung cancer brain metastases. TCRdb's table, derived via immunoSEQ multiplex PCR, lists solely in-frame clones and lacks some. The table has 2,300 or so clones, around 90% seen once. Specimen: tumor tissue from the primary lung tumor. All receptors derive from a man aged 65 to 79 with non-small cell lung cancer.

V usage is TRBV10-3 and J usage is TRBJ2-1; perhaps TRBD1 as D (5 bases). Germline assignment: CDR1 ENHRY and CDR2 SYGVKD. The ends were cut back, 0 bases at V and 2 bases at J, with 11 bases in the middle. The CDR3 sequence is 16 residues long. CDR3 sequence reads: CAISESWQGAYNEQFF. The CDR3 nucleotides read TGTGCCATCAGTGAGTCATGGCAGGGCGCCTACAATGAGCAGTTCTTC.

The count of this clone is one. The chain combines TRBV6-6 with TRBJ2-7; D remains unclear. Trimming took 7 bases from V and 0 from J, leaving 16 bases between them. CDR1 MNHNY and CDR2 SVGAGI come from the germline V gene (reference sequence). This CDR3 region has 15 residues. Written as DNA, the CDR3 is TGTGCCAGCATCCCTCGGGTTGATAGCTCCTACGAGCAGTACTTC. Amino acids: CASIPRVDSSYEQYF.

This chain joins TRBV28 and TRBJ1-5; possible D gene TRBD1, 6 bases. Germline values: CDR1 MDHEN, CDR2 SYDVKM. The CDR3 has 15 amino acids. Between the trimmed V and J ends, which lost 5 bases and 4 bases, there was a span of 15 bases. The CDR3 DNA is TGTGCCAGCAGTACCCCACAGGGTGGAAATCAGCCCCAGCATTTT. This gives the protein CASSTPQGGNQPQHF.

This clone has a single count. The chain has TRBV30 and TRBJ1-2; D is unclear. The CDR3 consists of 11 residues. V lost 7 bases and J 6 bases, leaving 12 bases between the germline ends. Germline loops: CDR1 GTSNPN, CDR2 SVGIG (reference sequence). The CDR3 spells CASNERDGYTF. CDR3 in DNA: TGTGCCTCGAATGAGCGGGATGGCTACACCTTC.

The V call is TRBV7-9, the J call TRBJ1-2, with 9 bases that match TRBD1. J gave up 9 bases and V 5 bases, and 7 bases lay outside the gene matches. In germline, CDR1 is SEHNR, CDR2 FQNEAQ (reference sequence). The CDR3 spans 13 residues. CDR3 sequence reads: CASSPAGQGRYTF. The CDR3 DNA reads TGTGCCAGCAGCCCAGCGGGACAGGGCCGCTACACCTTC.

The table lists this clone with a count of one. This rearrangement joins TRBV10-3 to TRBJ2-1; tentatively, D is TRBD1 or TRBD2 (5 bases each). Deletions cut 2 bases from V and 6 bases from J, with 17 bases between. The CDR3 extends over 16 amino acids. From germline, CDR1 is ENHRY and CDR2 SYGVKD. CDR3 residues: CAISEHSGPAINEQFF. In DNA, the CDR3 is TGTGCCATCAGTGAGCACTCGGGACCCGCGATCAATGAGCAGTTCTTC.

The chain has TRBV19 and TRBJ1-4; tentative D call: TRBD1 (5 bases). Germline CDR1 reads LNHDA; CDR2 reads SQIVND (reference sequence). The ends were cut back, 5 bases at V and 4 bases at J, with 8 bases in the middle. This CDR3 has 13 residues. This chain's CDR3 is CASSDRFNEKLFF. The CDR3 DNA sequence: TGTGCCAGTAGTGACAGATTTAATGAAAAACTGTTTTTT.

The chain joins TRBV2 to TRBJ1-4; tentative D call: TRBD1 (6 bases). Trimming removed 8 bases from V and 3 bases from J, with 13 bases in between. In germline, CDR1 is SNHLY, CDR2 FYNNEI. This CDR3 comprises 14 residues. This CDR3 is CASGNRVPNEKLFF. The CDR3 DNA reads TGTGCCAGCGGAAACAGGGTGCCTAATGAAAAACTGTTTTTT.

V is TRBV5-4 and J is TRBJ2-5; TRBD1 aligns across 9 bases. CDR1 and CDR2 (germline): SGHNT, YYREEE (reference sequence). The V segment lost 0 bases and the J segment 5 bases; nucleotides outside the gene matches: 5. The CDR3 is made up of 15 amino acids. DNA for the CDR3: TGTGCCAGCAGCTTGGATGGGACAGGGTCGGAGACCCAGTACTTC. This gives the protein CASSLDGTGSETQYF.

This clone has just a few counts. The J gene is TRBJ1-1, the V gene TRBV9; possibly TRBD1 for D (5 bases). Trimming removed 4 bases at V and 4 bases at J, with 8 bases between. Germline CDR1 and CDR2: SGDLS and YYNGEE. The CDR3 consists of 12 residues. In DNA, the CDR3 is TGTGCCAGCAGCTCCGGGGGCACTGAAGCTTTCTTT. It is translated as CASSSGGTEAFF. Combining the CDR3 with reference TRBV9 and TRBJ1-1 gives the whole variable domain DSGVTQTPKHLITATGQRVTLRCSPRSGDLSVYWYQQSLDQGLQFLIQYYNGEERAKGNILERFSAQQFPDLHSELNLSSLELGDSALYFCASSSGGTEAFFGQGTRLTVV.